The sequence of this TCR beta chain was determined in a study of cytomegalovirus exposure and HLA in healthy donors. The study, taken as a whole, reports: V segments that were indistinguishable, TRBV6-2 and TRBV6-3 among them, were omitted from analysis. A later analysis linked around 15,000 TCR beta sequences to HLA alleles at 0.05 false discovery rate.

The length of the CDR3 is 14 residues. The germline gives CDR1 MNHEY, CDR2 SVGAGI. Trimming pared 6 bases from V and 5 bases from J, leaving 14 bases between. In this sample, this clone turned up a few times. Its specificity is not known. The PCR made use of 60 Vbeta and 13 Jbeta primers. Clones were read by immunoSEQ multiplex PCR, and TCRdb kept only the in-frame ones, dropping some. The table shows 140,000 to 150,000 clones, with roughly 80% occurring only once. V gene TRBV6-5 combines with J gene TRBJ1-5; D is unresolved. The sample comprised PBMCs. The sequence derives from a woman between 40 and 50 years old in good health and CMV-seropositive. CDR3 nucleotides: TGTGCCAGCAGGGTAGGCAGGAAGGATCAGCCCCAGCATTTT. Amino acid sequence: CASRVGRKDQPQHF.